The 32 T cell receptor beta chains listed next were all sequenced from one sample in a study of blood T cell repertoires in COVID-19. Repertoires were generated with immunoSEQ multiplex PCR, while TCRdb's copy carries only in-frame clones and drops some. The data contain roughly 140,000 clones, approximately 82% of them singletons. The sample comprised peripheral blood. These receptors were obtained from a man aged 55-75 years with active or convalescent COVID-19.

This clone occurred once. This rearrangement joins TRBV7-8 to TRBJ2-7, with 10 bases that match TRBD1. Looked up from germline, CDR1 is SGHVS and CDR2 is FQNEAQ. The CDR3 is made up of 14 amino acids. The trim removed 5 bases at V and 5 bases at J, leaving 6 bases unmatched. The CDR3 loop reads CASSEGQGINEQYV. DNA of the CDR3: TGTGCCAGCAGCGAGGGACAGGGGATCAACGAGCAGTACGTC.

This chain uses TRBV10-2 with TRBJ2-5, with 8 bases matching TRBD2. The CDR3 extends over 16 amino acids. Germline CDR1 WSHSY, CDR2 SAAADI. V was pared by 7 bases and J by 5 bases, with 15 bases of the junction left unmatched. Here the CDR3 DNA reads TGCGCCAGCAATGAACCCGGGGGGGCAATGGTGGAGACCCAGTACTTC. Amino acids: CASNEPGGAMVETQYF.

The CDR3 loop is CASSRGPGGNTEAFF. The CDR3 nucleotides read TGTGCCAGTAGTAGGGGCCCAGGCGGGAACACTGAAGCTTTCTTT. This sequence joins TRBV19 and TRBJ1-1; weak D call: TRBD1 (5 bases). Germline V gene sequence: CDR1 LNHDA, CDR2 SQIVND (reference sequence). The CDR3 length is 15 residues. V gave up 4 bases and J gave up 1 base, with 13 bases separating them.

The sample holds one count of this clone. The chain combines TRBV30 with TRBJ1-3, with D possibly being TRBD1 (5 bases). CDR1 and CDR2 from the germline V gene are GTSNPN and SVGIG (reference sequence). The CDR3 totals 14 residues. V dropped 5 bases and J dropped 0 bases, with 11 bases sitting between them. The CDR3 nucleotides read TGTGCCTGGCAAAAGGGGAACTCTGGAAACACCATATATTTT. Protein sequence: CAWQKGNSGNTIYF.

This sequence joins TRBV2 and TRBJ1-4, with D perhaps matching TRBD1 (5 bases). Trimming took 6 bases from V and 2 from J, leaving 13 bases between them. Germline V lookup: CDR1 SNHLY, CDR2 FYNNEI. The CDR3 sequence is 15 residues long. CDR3 residues: CASRPQGATNEKLFF. CDR3 bases: TGTGCCAGCAGACCCCAGGGTGCTACTAATGAAAAACTGTTTTTT. Full variable domain (remainder filled in from reference TRBV2 and TRBJ1-4): EPEVTQTPSHQVTQMGQEVILRCVPISNHLYFYWYRQILGQKVEFLVSFYNNEISEKSEIFDDQFSVERPDGSNFTLKIRSTKLEDSAMYFCASRPQGATNEKLFFGSGTQLSVL.

This clone occurred a few times. The chain carries TRBV7-9 and TRBJ2-2, with a tentative D call TRBD1 (6 bases). V lost 5 bases to trimming and J lost 1 base, with 11 bases between them. The CDR3 has 15 residues. Germline values: CDR1 SEHNR, CDR2 FQNEAQ (reference sequence). The DNA of the CDR3 is TGTGCCAGCAGCCAACCGACAGGGAACACCGGGGAGCTGTTTTTT. This sequence encodes CASSQPTGNTGELFF. The full variable domain, with the rest looked up from reference TRBV7-9 and TRBJ2-2, is DTGVSQNPRHKITKRGQNVTFRCDPISEHNRLYWYRQTLGQGPEFLTYFQNEAQLEKSRLLSDRFSAERPKGSFSTLEIQRTEQGDSAMYLCASSQPTGNTGELFFGEGSRLTVL.

The sample holds one count of this clone. The chain recombines TRBV5-1 with TRBJ2-7; D may be TRBD1 (6 bases). V lost 4 bases and J lost 0, with 17 bases in between. CDR3 length equals 16 residues. From germline, CDR1 is SGHRS and CDR2 YFSETQ. The CDR3 sequence is CASSRTGQTSSYEQYF. In nucleotides, the CDR3 is TGCGCCAGCAGCAGGACCGGACAGACGAGCTCCTACGAGCAGTACTTC.

This clone was found a few times. V usage is TRBV4-3 and J usage is TRBJ1-2; 7 positions match TRBD1. V was clipped by 2 bases and J by 1 base; unmatched bases: 4. The CDR3 is 15 amino acids. The germline CDR1 and CDR2 sequences are LGHNA and YSLEER. CDR3 amino acids: CASSQRQGRNYGYTF. CDR3 DNA: TGCGCCAGCAGCCAAAGACAGGGTCGTAACTATGGCTACACCTTC.

As for this clone: The same CDR3 can be traced to other DNA sequences in this sample. This chain joins TRBV30 and TRBJ1-1, with D possibly TRBD1 on 5 matching bases. There are 13 residues in the CDR3. The V end was cut by 3 bases, the J end by 1 base, with 9 bases between. Germline CDR1 is GTSNPN and CDR2 is SVGIG (reference sequence). CDR3 residues: CAWSLDRNTEAFF. DNA for the CDR3: TGTGCCTGGAGCCTAGACAGGAACACTGAAGCTTTCTTT. The full variable domain, in which reference TRBV30 and TRBJ1-1 provide the parts outside the CDR3, is SQTIHQWPATLVQPVGSPLSLECTVEGTSNPNLYWYRQAAGRGLQLLFYSVGIGQISSEVPQNLSASRPQDRQFILSSKKLLLSDSGFYLCAWSLDRNTEAFFGQGTRLTVV.

The rearrangement joins TRBV19 to TRBJ1-3; TRBD1 matches 10 bases. CDR3 length: 16 residues. Germline CDR1 reads LNHDA; CDR2 reads SQIVND (reference sequence). Trimming took 6 bases from V and 4 from J; bases not matched to a gene: 9. Here the CDR3 DNA reads TGTGCCAGTAGCCAAAGGACAGGGGGTAGGGGAAACACCATATATTTT. Residues: CASSQRTGGRGNTIYF.

This clone occurred a few times. V is TRBV30 and J is TRBJ1-1; 8 nucleotides match TRBD1. The V and J ends lost 3 bases and 6 bases, in that order; junction bases with no gene match: 6. This CDR3 spans 13 amino acids. Germline V CDR1 and CDR2: GTSNPN, SVGIG (reference sequence). The CDR3 loop is CAWRRQGPAEAFF. As DNA, the CDR3 is TGTGCCTGGAGGCGACAGGGGCCGGCTGAAGCTTTCTTT.

The chain combines TRBV10-2 with TRBJ2-1, with D tentatively TRBD1 (7 bases). The CDR3 sequence is 15 residues long. V was trimmed by 8 bases and J by 4 bases, leaving 18 bases between them. Germline lookup yields CDR1 WSHSY and CDR2 SAAADI. This CDR3 reads CASGDWDSTYNEQFF. CDR3 in DNA: TGCGCCAGCGGGGACTGGGACAGTACATACAATGAGCAGTTCTTC.

This clone was seen only once. The chain joins TRBV29-1 to TRBJ1-1; D not certain. Germline V gene sequence: CDR1 SQVTM, CDR2 ANQGSEA. The CDR3 consists of 14 residues. The V end was cut by 4 bases, the J end by 4 bases, with 16 bases between. The CDR3, as DNA: TGCAGCGTTGTACGGCGGGTATCGGGCACTGAAGCTTTCTTT. It encodes CSVVRRVSGTEAFF.

V gene TRBV10-3 combines with J gene TRBJ2-7; D possibly corresponds to TRBD1 (5 bases). Looked up from germline, CDR1 is ENHRY and CDR2 is SYGVKD. This CDR3 comprises 15 residues. The V and J ends lost 3 bases and 4 bases respectively, with 16 bases between them. Here the CDR3 reads CAISEPLTVPYEQYF. CDR3 bases: TGTGCCATCAGTGAACCGTTGACAGTCCCTTACGAGCAGTACTTC.

This clone was detected only once. The chain links TRBV7-8 to TRBJ1-2; no clear D gene. This CDR3 contains 16 residues. Per germline, CDR1 SGHVS and CDR2 FQNEAQ. The ends were cut back, 2 bases at V and 4 bases at J, with 17 bases in the middle. Here the CDR3 reads CASSLTDRADRYGYTF. Written as DNA, the CDR3 is TGTGCCAGCAGCTTAACAGACCGAGCAGATCGCTATGGCTACACCTTC.

The rearrangement joins TRBV2 to TRBJ1-2, with a weak D call TRBD1 (5 bases). The V end was cut by 6 bases, the J end by 8 bases, with 10 bases between. The CDR3 runs 11 residues. The germline gives CDR1 SNHLY, CDR2 FYNNEI. CDR3 in amino acids: CASSAGYGYTF. The CDR3 bases are TGTGCCAGCAGCGCAGGGTACGGCTACACCTTC.

The chain has TRBV5-8 and TRBJ2-3, with a possible D match to TRBD1 (5 bases). Germline loops: CDR1 SGHTS, CDR2 YDEGEE. The CDR3 extends over 15 amino acids. V dropped 4 bases and J dropped 0 bases, with 12 bases sitting between them. The CDR3 is CASSIRATSTDTQYF. DNA of the CDR3: TGTGCCAGCAGCATCAGGGCAACTAGCACAGATACGCAGTATTTT.

The rearrangement uses TRBV11-2 and TRBJ2-1, with TRBD2 identical over 10 bases. Germline V gene sequence: CDR1 SGHAT, CDR2 FQNNGV. This CDR3 has 18 amino acids. The V segment lost 1 base and the J segment 5 bases; nucleotides outside the gene matches: 11. CDR3 protein: CASSLVRLAGGKDNEQFF. The CDR3 DNA reads TGTGCCAGCAGCTTAGTTAGGTTAGCGGGGGGTAAAGACAATGAGCAGTTCTTC.

The chain employs TRBV7-2 and TRBJ2-5; 7 positions match TRBD1. CDR1 is SGHTA, CDR2 FQGNSA, per germline. With V trimmed by 4 bases and J by 5 bases, 13 bases remained unmatched. The CDR3 runs to 16 residues. CDR3 in amino acids: CASSSGLSRGQETQYF. DNA of the CDR3: TGTGCCAGCAGCTCCGGCCTGTCTCGGGGACAGGAGACCCAGTACTTC. The full variable domain, its missing parts supplied by reference TRBV7-2 and TRBJ2-5, is GAGVSQSPSNKVTEKGKDVELRCDPISGHTALYWYRQSLGQGLEFLIYFQGNSAPDKSGLPSDRFSAERTGGSVSTLTIQRTQQEDSAVYLCASSSGLSRGQETQYFGPGTRLLVL.

This rearrangement joins TRBV30 to TRBJ1-2, with D unresolved. V lost 5 bases and J 2 bases, leaving 6 bases between the germline ends. There are 11 residues in the CDR3. The germline V gene encodes CDR1 GTSNPN and CDR2 SVGIG (reference sequence). CDR3 nucleotides: TGTGCCTGGCAAAAAAACTATGGCTACACCTTC. Protein: CAWQKNYGYTF.

The chain couples TRBV2 to TRBJ2-3; possible D gene TRBD2, 6 bases. Trimming took off 9 bases at V and 0 bases at J, with 22 bases between the two ends. The CDR3 runs to 17 residues. CDR1 is SNHLY, CDR2 FYNNEI, per germline. The DNA of the CDR3 is TGTGCCAGGCGGGGCCTGTTAGCGGACCCGAGCACAGATACGCAGTATTTT. Translated, it gives CARRGLLADPSTDTQYF.

This chain connects TRBV11-3 to TRBJ1-1, with D perhaps matching TRBD1 (6 bases). Germline loops: CDR1 SGHNT, CDR2 YENEEA. The CDR3 sequence is 13 residues long. Trimming took off 6 bases at V and 4 bases at J, with 12 bases between the two ends. The CDR3 nucleotides read TGTGCCAGCAGGGGAAACAGGGTCACTGAAGCTTTCTTT. This sequence encodes CASRGNRVTEAFF.

A few counts support this clone. The chain's CDR3 is CASSNDRVNYGYTF. CDR3 DNA: TGTGCCAGCAGCAACGACAGGGTTAACTATGGCTACACCTTC. The chain has TRBV7-2 and TRBJ1-2; 7 bases are a match to TRBD1. Germline assignment: CDR1 SGHTA and CDR2 FQGNSA. V shed 5 bases, J shed 1 base, and the junction held 4 bases outside the gene matches. This CDR3 region has 14 residues.

The chain is built from TRBV5-6 and TRBJ2-4; 10 nucleotides agree with TRBD2. The CDR3 has 15 amino acids. The V segment lost 5 bases and the J segment 7 bases; nucleotides outside the gene matches: 9. The germline V gene encodes CDR1 SGHDT and CDR2 YYEEEE. This CDR3 is CASSGSGGIWNIQYF. DNA for the CDR3: TGTGCCAGCAGTGGTAGCGGGGGGATTTGGAACATTCAGTACTTC.

This sequence joins TRBV6-2 or TRBV6-3 and TRBJ1-3, with D hard to call. The germline CDR1 and CDR2 sequences are MNHEY and SVGEGT. Trimming stripped 0 bases from V and 0 bases from J, with 12 bases between. This CDR3 comprises 17 residues. CDR3 nucleotide sequence: TGTGCCAGCAGTTACTCGCACGGCGGATACTCTGGAAACACCATATATTTT. Protein: CASSYSHGGYSGNTIYF.

The V gene is TRBV7-2, the J gene TRBJ1-1; D remains ambiguous. V dropped 2 bases and J dropped 1 base, with 11 bases sitting between them. Per germline, CDR1 SGHTA and CDR2 FQGNSA. The CDR3 covers 15 residues. The DNA of the CDR3 is TGTGCCAGCAGCTTAAGAGTTAACCAGAACACTGAAGCTTTCTTT. Residues: CASSLRVNQNTEAFF.

The chain links TRBV6-5 to TRBJ1-2, with D perhaps TRBD1 (5 bases). The CDR3 is 14 amino acids. Germline CDR1 is MNHEY and CDR2 is SVGAGI. V was trimmed by 0 bases and J by 8 bases, leaving 13 bases between them. For the CDR3, the DNA is TGTGCCAGCAGTTACTCGGACTCACGGGGGGGCTACACCTTC. Encoded protein: CASSYSDSRGGYTF.

This rearrangement joins TRBV20-1 to TRBJ2-7; no firm D call. Between the trimmed V and J ends, which lost 3 bases and 3 bases, there was a span of 15 bases. Per the germline V gene, CDR1 is DFQATT and CDR2 is SNEGSKA (reference sequence). CDR3 size: 14 residues. CDR3: CSASHLWRGYEQYF. The CDR3 coding sequence is TGCAGTGCTAGTCACCTATGGAGAGGCTACGAGCAGTACTTC.

The chain uses TRBV6-5 and TRBJ2-7; D is unresolved. The CDR3 contains 14 residues. V shed 0 bases and J shed 6 bases, with 12 bases lying between them. CDR1 is MNHEY, CDR2 SVGAGI, per germline. The CDR3 loop reads CASSYSGRGSEQYV. The CDR3 coding sequence is TGTGCCAGCAGTTACTCCGGAAGAGGCTCCGAGCAGTACGTC.

J is TRBJ2-3 and V is TRBV6-4, with 7 bases matching TRBD2. The length of the CDR3 is 15 residues. The germline V gene has CDR1 MRHNA and CDR2 SNTAGT. J lost 1 base, V lost 6 bases, and 7 bases had no gene match. The CDR3 spells CASRAVAGGTDTQYF. The DNA of the CDR3 is TGTGCCAGCAGAGCCGTAGCGGGCGGCACAGATACGCAGTATTTT.

The J gene is TRBJ1-4, the V gene TRBV7-9; 10 bases are a match to TRBD1. CDR1 is SEHNR, CDR2 FQNEAQ, per germline (reference sequence). V was clipped by 0 bases and J by 8 bases; unmatched bases: 3. The CDR3 totals 15 residues. The CDR3 DNA reads as TGTGCCAGCAGCTTAGCCGGACAGGGGGGAGAAAAACTGTTTTTT. Its translation: CASSLAGQGGEKLFF.

This clone was picked up one time. The V gene is TRBV7-2, the J gene TRBJ2-2, with no clear D. This CDR3 has 12 residues. CDR1 is SGHTA and CDR2 is FQGNSA in the germline V gene. V was cut by 7 bases and J by 1 base, with 4 bases left in between. The CDR3 sequence is CASNKNTGELFF. The CDR3 region has the DNA TGTGCCAGCAATAAGAACACCGGGGAGCTGTTTTTT.